One sample yielded the 6 T cell receptor beta chains listed below, sequenced in a study of technical replicates of blood from a handful of donors (dated by TCRdb to between 2016 and 2019). The receptor library was made with the immunoSEQ multiplex PCR assay. In its TCRdb copy, this immuneACCESS table keeps in-frame sequences only and misses some clones. Where compared with another copy, unresolved V genes explain less than half of these, and the others have no known cause. The sample table shows about 70,000 clones, and under 99% are seen once. The ten most abundant clones make up 0.2% to 0.25% of the sample. Sequencing was done on a sample of T cells isolated from PBMCs. Source of these receptors: a human donor in good health.

The chain employs TRBV5-1 and TRBJ2-4; 7 bases are shared with TRBD2. Germline CDR1 SGHRS, CDR2 YFSETQ. J gave up 0 bases and V 0 bases, and 3 bases lay outside the gene matches. The CDR3 consists of 16 residues. CDR3 sequence: CASSLGEGLAKNIQYF. DNA of the CDR3: TGCGCCAGCAGCTTGGGGGAGGGACTAGCCAAAAACATTCAGTACTTC.

The chain combines TRBV5-1 with TRBJ1-2; maybe TRBD1 (5 bases). From germline, CDR1 is SGHRS and CDR2 YFSETQ. The CDR3 runs to 15 residues. Trimming took 0 bases from V and 6 from J, leaving 15 bases between them. In DNA, the CDR3 is TGCGCCAGCAGCTTGGTGGGGAAACAAGGGGATGGCTACACCTTC. Its translation: CASSLVGKQGDGYTF.

The table lists this clone with a count of one. J is TRBJ2-7 and V is TRBV15; TRBD1 might be the D (6 bases). V lost 0 bases to trimming and J lost 0 bases, with 12 bases between them. Germline CDR1 is LNHNV and CDR2 is YYDKDF (reference sequence). The CDR3 consists of 16 residues. The CDR3 spells CATSRDSGQFSYEQYF. The CDR3 DNA is TGTGCCACCAGCAGAGATTCCGGACAGTTCTCCTACGAGCAGTACTTC. The whole variable domain, remainder taken from reference TRBV15 and TRBJ2-7, is DAMVIQNPRYQVTQFGKPVTLSCSQTLNHNVMYWYQQKSSQAPKLLFHYYDKDFNNEADTPDNFQSRRPNTSFCFLDIRSPGLGDTAMYLCATSRDSGQFSYEQYFGPGTRLTVT.

This clone was observed a single time. The DNA for the CDR3 is TGTGCCAGCAGAAGACTAGCCCCCGGGGAGCTGTTTTTT. Amino acids: CASRRLAPGELFF. V is TRBV11-1 and J is TRBJ2-2; TRBD2 matches at 7 bases. The CDR3 has 13 amino acids. V trimming: 6 bases; J trimming: 6 bases; junction bases outside the gene matches: 4. CDR1 is SGHAT and CDR2 is FQDESV in the germline V gene (reference sequence). Complete variable domain (other parts from reference TRBV11-1 and TRBJ2-2): EAEVAQSPRYKITEKSQAVAFWCDPISGHATLYWYRQILGQGPELLVQFQDESVVDDSQLPKDRFSAERLKGVDSTLKIQPAELGDSAMYLCASRRLAPGELFFGEGSRLTVL.

J is TRBJ2-7 and V is TRBV5-6; TRBD1 is a possible D gene (5 bases). This CDR3 is 14 amino acids long. V dropped 3 bases and J dropped 1 base, with 11 bases sitting between them. Germline V CDR1 and CDR2: SGHDT, YYEEEE. DNA of the CDR3: TGTGCCAGCAGCTCCCAGGGTCATTCCTACGAGCAGTACTTC. This encodes CASSSQGHSYEQYF.

The table lists this clone with a count of one. The rearrangement joins TRBV10-2 to TRBJ2-1, with 8 bases that match TRBD1. CDR3 length: 13 amino acids. CDR1 and CDR2 (germline): WSHSY, SAAADI. V was pared by 0 bases and J by 12 bases, with 4 bases of the junction left unmatched. Here the CDR3 reads CASSESRQGRQFF. The CDR3, as DNA: TGCGCCAGCAGTGAGTCCCGACAGGGGAGGCAGTTCTTC.